This T cell receptor (beta chain) comes out of a study of control samples from healthy donors and cancer patients. V was trimmed by 0 bases and J by 5 bases, leaving 7 bases between them. This CDR3 is built from 14 residues. Germline V CDR1 and CDR2: LGHDT, YNNKEL (reference sequence). Repertoires were generated with immunoSEQ multiplex PCR, while TCRdb's copy carries only in-frame clones and drops some. The table has roughly 130,000 clones, 75% to 95% seen once. Sequencing was performed on blood. The sequence derives from a man aged 18 to 30 in good health. The rearrangement uses TRBV3-1 (or the pseudogene TRBV3-2) and TRBJ2-2; TRBD2 might be the D (5 bases). Here the CDR3 DNA reads TGTGCCAGCAGCCAAGAGGGGAGAACCGGGGAGCTGTTTTTT. This codes for CASSQEGRTGELFF.